This T cell receptor beta chain appears in the sequencing data of a study of cytomegalovirus exposure and HLA in healthy donors. The wider study: For the approximately 360 genotyped donors, about 81% fell within the Caucasian-associated ancestry cluster.

The PCR used 60 Vbeta and 13 Jbeta primers. Profiled with immunoSEQ multiplex PCR; TCRdb holds only in-frame clones, not every one. The sample holds around 180,000 clones; roughly 82% are singletons and the top ten take 1.2%. The germline V and J ends were trimmed by 11 bases and 5 bases, with 21 bases remaining between them. This CDR3 region has 15 residues. CDR1 is LNHDA and CDR2 is SQIVND in the germline V gene (reference sequence). The receptor's source is a girl aged 2-10 years in good health and CMV-seropositive. Input material: PBMCs. The chain recombines TRBV19 with TRBJ2-2, with D unresolved. The CDR3 nucleotides are TGTGCCGCGGCCGAGACTTGGTGGAGTACCGGGGAGCTGTTTTTT. Translation: CAAAETWWSTGELFF. The full variable domain, with the rest looked up from reference TRBV19 and TRBJ2-2, is DGGITQSPKYLFRKEGQNVTLSCEQNLNHDAMYWYRQDPGQGLRLIYYSQIVNDFQKGDIAEGYSVSREKKESFPLTVTSAQKNPTAFYLCAAAETWWSTGELFFGEGSRLTVL.